The sequence of this T cell receptor beta chain was determined in a study of OX40 agonist ivuxolimab in advanced cancers. Study results and caveats: Among the lowest levels of clonal expansion were found in partial responders at 0.1-3.0 mg/kg.

About this clone itself: Antigen: not known.

The table came from immunoSEQ multiplex PCR; TCRdb's copy has only in-frame clones and leaves some out. This table has some 67,000 clones, around nine tenths appearing once. V trimming: 2 bases; J trimming: 8 bases; junction bases outside the gene matches: 16. Per germline, CDR1 SGHTA and CDR2 FQGNSA. The CDR3 length is 18 residues. This clonotype was obtained from an adult with an advanced solid tumor such as melanoma, head and neck, liver or kidney cancer. The sample consisted of CD4+ or CD8+ T cells sorted from blood, taken in a trial of the OX40 agonist ivuxolimab. The rearrangement joins TRBV7-2 to TRBJ2-1; 9 bases are shared with TRBD2. In nucleotides, the CDR3 is TGTGCCAGCAGCTTACGGGCCCTGCTAGCGGGATTTTTCGATGAGCAGTTCTTC. Translating it yields CASSLRALLAGFFDEQFF.